The 18 T cell receptor beta chains below were found in one sample sequenced in a study of T-cell memory formation after mild COVID-19. TCRdb re-called the 5' RACE reads through MiXCR, storing one row per CDR3 protein. The repertoire holds a few hundred thousand distinct CDR3 sequences, with 20% as singletons. Sequencing used PBMCs or a T cell subset sorted from them (not recorded which). The source is a man between 18 and 29 years old who had mild COVID-19 (a few samples of this study predate the infection). Cell type and time point are not known.

The sample holds a few counts of this clonotype. V usage is TRBV7-2 and J usage is TRBJ1-5; TRBD1 matches 7 bases. CDR1 is SGHTA and CDR2 is FQGNSA in the germline V gene. The V segment lost 6 bases and the J segment 4 bases; nucleotides outside the gene matches: 6. This CDR3 has 14 amino acids. In DNA form, the CDR3 reads TGTGCCAGCAGGGCTGGGACAGCTAATCAGCCCCAGCATTTT. It specifies CASRAGTANQPQHF.

The chain employs TRBV20-1 and TRBJ2-4; TRBD2 is a possible D gene (5 bases). The V and J ends lost 3 bases and 6 bases respectively, with 12 bases between them. The CDR3 is 13 amino acids. The germline V gene has CDR1 DFQATT and CDR2 SNEGSKA (reference sequence). The CDR3 loop is CSASSGSGNIQYF. The CDR3 DNA reads as TGCAGTGCTAGTTCGGGGTCCGGAAACATTCAGTACTTC.

The CDR3 DNA sequence: TGTGCCAGCAGTTACTCGTACTATAACACAGATACGCAGTATTTT. Residues: CASSYSYYNTDTQYF. This chain connects TRBV6-5 to TRBJ2-3, with D uncertain. V was trimmed by 0 bases and J by 2 bases, leaving 9 bases between them. The germline CDR1 and CDR2 sequences are MNHEY and SVGAGI. The CDR3 has 15 amino acids.

The chain combines TRBV7-2 with TRBJ2-3, with 8 bases matching TRBD2. The CDR3 totals 15 residues. Germline CDR1 is SGHTA and CDR2 is FQGNSA. After removal of 1 base from V and 6 bases from J, the junction contained 6 bases not matched to a gene. CDR3 in amino acids: CASSLGGGKKDTQYF. CDR3 DNA: TGTGCCAGCAGCTTAGGCGGGGGGAAGAAGGATACGCAGTATTTT.

CDR3: CASSQTGTAVDSPLHF. CDR3 coding DNA: TGTGCCAGCAGCCAAACCGGGACGGCAGTCGATTCACCCCTCCACTTT. This chain connects TRBV3-1 to TRBJ1-6; D is perhaps TRBD1 (5 bases). Trimming cost V 2 bases and J 8 bases, with 16 bases left between them. Germline CDR1 and CDR2: LGHDT and YNNKEL (reference sequence). This CDR3 has 16 amino acids.

In this sample, this clonotype turned up a few times. The rearrangement joins TRBV12-3 or TRBV12-4 to TRBJ1-5, with a possible D match to TRBD1 (5 bases). CDR3 length equals 14 residues. Between the trimmed V and J ends, which lost 3 bases and 6 bases, there was a span of 12 bases. CDR3 in DNA: TGTGCCAGCAGTTTTGCCAGGGAGGGTCAGCCCCAGCATTTT. Amino acids: CASSFAREGQPQHF.

The chain links TRBV7-2 to TRBJ1-5, with TRBD1 matching over 8 bases. The V segment lost 5 bases and the J segment 5 bases; nucleotides outside the gene matches: 8. This CDR3 contains 15 residues. From germline, CDR1 is SGHTA and CDR2 FQGNSA. The CDR3 DNA reads TGTGCCAGCAGCCGTTCAGGGGGCTTTTATCAGCCCCAGCATTTT. Its translation is CASSRSGGFYQPQHF.

This clonotype was seen a handful of times. The chain joins TRBV6-5 to TRBJ1-3; 7 bases are a match to TRBD1. The CDR3 runs to 16 residues. Per the germline V gene, CDR1 is MNHEY and CDR2 is SVGAGI. The J segment lost 8 bases and the V segment lost 5 bases, leaving 15 bases of the junction unmatched. In DNA, the CDR3 is TGTGCCAGCAGTACCGACTTAACAGGGGAGGGGCACACCATATATTTT. It is translated as CASSTDLTGEGHTIYF.

V and J are TRBV7-4 and TRBJ1-5, with D uncertain. The germline V and J ends were trimmed by 3 bases and 5 bases, with 11 bases remaining between them. Per the germline V gene, CDR1 is SGHVT and CDR2 is SQSDAQ. The CDR3 is 14 residues long. CDR3 in DNA: TGTGCCAGCAGCTTGTCCCCTCACGATCAGCCCCAGCATTTT. This translates into CASSLSPHDQPQHF.

This clonotype was detected only a few times. This rearrangement joins TRBV7-2 to TRBJ2-1, with 8 bases lining up with TRBD1. Germline values: CDR1 SGHTA, CDR2 FQGNSA. The CDR3 runs to 18 residues. Germline trimming cut 1 base from V and 6 bases from J; bases unmatched to any gene: 14. CDR3: CASSLVWVGTGQFNEQFF. In nucleotides, the CDR3 is TGTGCCAGCAGCTTAGTTTGGGTCGGGACAGGACAATTCAATGAGCAGTTCTTC.

The gene calls are TRBV5-1 and TRBJ2-7; 7 bases agree with TRBD2. J was trimmed by 4 bases and V by 0 bases; bases with no gene match: 4. This CDR3 has 14 amino acids. The germline V gene has CDR1 SGHRS and CDR2 YFSETQ. DNA for the CDR3: TGCGCCAGCAGCTTGGTCCAGGGACTATACGAGCAGTACTTC. As protein: CASSLVQGLYEQYF.

This clonotype was seen only a few times. V usage is TRBV5-1 and J usage is TRBJ2-1; 7 bases are shared with TRBD2. The CDR3 sequence is 14 residues long. V lost 0 bases and J lost 7; bases outside the gene matches: 4. The V gene's germline CDR1 is SGHRS and CDR2 YFSETQ. CDR3 loop: CASSLVLGGNEQFF. In nucleotides, the CDR3 is TGCGCCAGCAGCTTGGTTTTGGGGGGGAATGAGCAGTTCTTC.

The chain recombines TRBV20-1 with TRBJ2-2; D is ambiguous. V lost 0 bases and J lost 5, with 10 bases in between. The CDR3 runs 14 residues. In germline, CDR1 is DFQATT, CDR2 SNEGSKA (reference sequence). The CDR3 DNA reads as TGCAGTGCTAGAGATGGGGAAAGAACCGGGGAGCTGTTTTTT. It is translated as CSARDGERTGELFF.

This clonotype was counted only a few times. This chain connects TRBV7-9 to TRBJ2-1; weak D call: TRBD1 (5 bases). CDR3 size: 16 residues. Germline V gene data show CDR1 as SEHNR and CDR2 as FQNEAQ (reference sequence). V was trimmed by 0 bases and J by 6 bases, leaving 15 bases between them. This CDR3 reads CASSLALSFQGNEQFF. In nucleotides, the CDR3 is TGTGCCAGCAGCTTAGCGTTGTCCTTCCAGGGCAATGAGCAGTTCTTC.

The chain recombines TRBV7-9 with TRBJ2-1; D call uncertain. Germline-derived CDR1 and CDR2 are SEHNR and FQNEAQ (reference sequence). Trimming took off 6 bases at V and 5 bases at J, with 17 bases between the two ends. The CDR3 has 15 amino acids. CDR3 sequence reads: CASRNSGPTNNEQFF. CDR3 in DNA: TGTGCCAGCAGGAATAGTGGACCCACCAACAATGAGCAGTTCTTC.

This clonotype was counted between two and nine times. The rearrangement joins TRBV18 to TRBJ2-3; D gene uncertain. The CDR3 totals 16 residues. V was shortened by 0 bases and J by 1 base, with 11 bases between the two germline ends. The V gene's germline CDR1 is KGHSH and CDR2 LQKENI. CDR3: CASSPPGSMRTDTQYF. The DNA for the CDR3 is TGTGCCAGCTCACCACCCGGGTCTATGCGCACAGATACGCAGTATTTT. The whole variable domain, remainder taken from reference TRBV18 and TRBJ2-3, is NAGVMQNPRHLVRRRGQEARLRCSPMKGHSHVYWYRQLPEEGLKFMVYLQKENIIDESGMPKERFSAEFPKEGPSILRIQQVVRGDSAAYFCASSPPGSMRTDTQYFGPGTRLTVL.

The chain is built from TRBV5-6 and TRBJ2-1; D unresolved. V shed 4 bases and J shed 8 bases, with 13 bases lying between them. CDR1 and CDR2 from the germline V gene are SGHDT and YYEEEE. The CDR3 spans 13 residues. The CDR3 sequence is CASSPTLGYEQFF. The CDR3 DNA reads TGTGCCAGCAGCCCAACGTTAGGGTATGAGCAGTTCTTC.

This clonotype was found a few times. The chain joins TRBV5-5 to TRBJ2-5; 9 bases align to TRBD1. The CDR3 sequence is 16 residues long. V gave up 4 bases and J gave up 3 bases; unmatched junction bases: 10. Germline values: CDR1 SGHKS, CDR2 YYEKEE (reference sequence). The CDR3 nucleotides read TGTGCCAGCAGCCTGGGACAGGGCGGCGTCAAAGAGACCCAGTACTTC. This encodes CASSLGQGGVKETQYF.